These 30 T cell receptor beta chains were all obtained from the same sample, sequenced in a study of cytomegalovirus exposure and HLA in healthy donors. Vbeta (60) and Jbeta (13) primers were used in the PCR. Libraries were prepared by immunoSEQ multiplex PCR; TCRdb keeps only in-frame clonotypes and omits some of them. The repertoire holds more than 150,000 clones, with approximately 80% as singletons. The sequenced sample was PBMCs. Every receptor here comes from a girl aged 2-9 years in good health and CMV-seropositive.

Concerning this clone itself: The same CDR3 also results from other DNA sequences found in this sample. The CDR3 region is CSVEGGSYGYTF. CDR3 DNA: TGCAGCGTTGAGGGAGGAAGCTATGGCTACACCTTC. The gene calls are TRBV29-1 and TRBJ1-2; D remains unclear. The CDR3 runs to 12 residues. Germline V CDR1 and CDR2: SQVTM, ANQGSEA. The V end was cut by 3 bases, the J end by 4 bases, with 9 bases between.

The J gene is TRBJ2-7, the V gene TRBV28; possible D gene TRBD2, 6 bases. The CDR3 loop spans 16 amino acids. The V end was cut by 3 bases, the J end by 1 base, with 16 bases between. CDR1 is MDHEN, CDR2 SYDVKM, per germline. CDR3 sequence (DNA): TGTGCCAGCAGTTTGAGTGGGGGGAGCCCTTCCTACGAGCAGTACTTC. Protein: CASSLSGGSPSYEQYF.

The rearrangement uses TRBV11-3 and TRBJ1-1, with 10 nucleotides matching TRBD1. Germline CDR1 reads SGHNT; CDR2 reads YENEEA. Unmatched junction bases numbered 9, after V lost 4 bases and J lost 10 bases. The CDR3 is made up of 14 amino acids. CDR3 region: CASSSVGRTGGAFF. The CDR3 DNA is TGTGCCAGCAGCTCCGTGGGACGGACAGGGGGAGCTTTCTTT.

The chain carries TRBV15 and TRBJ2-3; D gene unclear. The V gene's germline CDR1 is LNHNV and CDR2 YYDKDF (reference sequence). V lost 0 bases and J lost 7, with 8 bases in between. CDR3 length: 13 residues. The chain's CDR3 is CATSRDQRNTQYF. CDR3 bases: TGTGCCACCAGCAGAGATCAGAGGAATACGCAGTATTTT. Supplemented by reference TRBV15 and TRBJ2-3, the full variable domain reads DAMVIQNPRYQVTQFGKPVTLSCSQTLNHNVMYWYQQKSSQAPKLLFHYYDKDFNNEADTPDNFQSRRPNTSFCFLDIRSPGLGDTAMYLCATSRDQRNTQYFGPGTRLTVL.

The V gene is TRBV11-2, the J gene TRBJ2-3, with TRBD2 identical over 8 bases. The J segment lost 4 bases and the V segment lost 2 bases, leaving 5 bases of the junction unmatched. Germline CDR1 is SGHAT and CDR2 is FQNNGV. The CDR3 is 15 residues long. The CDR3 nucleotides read TGTGCCAGCAGCTTATCCGGGGGGGGGTCAGATACGCAGTATTTT. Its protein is CASSLSGGGSDTQYF.

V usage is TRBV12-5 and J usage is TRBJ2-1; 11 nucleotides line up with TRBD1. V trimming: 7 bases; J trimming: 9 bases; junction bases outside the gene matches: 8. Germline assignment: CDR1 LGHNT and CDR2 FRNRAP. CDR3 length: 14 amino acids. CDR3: CASAGTGGIGEQFF. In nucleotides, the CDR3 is TGTGCTAGTGCCGGGACAGGGGGAATAGGTGAGCAGTTCTTC. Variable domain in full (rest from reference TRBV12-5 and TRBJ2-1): DARVTQTPRHKVTEMGQEVTMRCQPILGHNTVFWYRQTMMQGLELLAYFRNRAPLDDSGMPKDRFSAEMPDATLATLKIQPSEPRDSAVYFCASAGTGGIGEQFFGPGTRLTVL.

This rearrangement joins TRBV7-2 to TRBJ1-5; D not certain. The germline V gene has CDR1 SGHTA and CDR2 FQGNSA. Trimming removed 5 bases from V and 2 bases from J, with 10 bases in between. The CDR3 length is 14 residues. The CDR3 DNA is TGTGCCAGCAGCCGTAGGGAGGGCAATCAGCCCCAGCATTTT. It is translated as CASSRREGNQPQHF.

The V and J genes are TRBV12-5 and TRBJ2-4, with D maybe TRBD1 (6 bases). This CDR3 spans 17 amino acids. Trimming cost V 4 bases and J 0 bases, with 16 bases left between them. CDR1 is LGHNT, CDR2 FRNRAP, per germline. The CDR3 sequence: CASGSTDWGLAKNIQYF. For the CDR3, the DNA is TGTGCTAGTGGTTCCACGGACTGGGGGCTAGCCAAAAACATTCAGTACTTC.

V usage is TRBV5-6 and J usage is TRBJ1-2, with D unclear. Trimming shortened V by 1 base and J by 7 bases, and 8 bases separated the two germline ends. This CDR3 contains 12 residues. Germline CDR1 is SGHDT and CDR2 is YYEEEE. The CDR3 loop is CASSLNSGGYTF. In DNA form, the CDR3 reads TGTGCCAGCAGCTTGAATTCCGGTGGCTACACCTTC.

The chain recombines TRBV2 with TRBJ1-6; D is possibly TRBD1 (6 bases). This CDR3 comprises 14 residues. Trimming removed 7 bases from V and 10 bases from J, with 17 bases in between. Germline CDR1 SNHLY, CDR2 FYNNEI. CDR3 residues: CASIETVDSSPLHF. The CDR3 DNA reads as TGTGCCAGCATCGAAACGGTGGACAGCTCACCCCTCCACTTT.

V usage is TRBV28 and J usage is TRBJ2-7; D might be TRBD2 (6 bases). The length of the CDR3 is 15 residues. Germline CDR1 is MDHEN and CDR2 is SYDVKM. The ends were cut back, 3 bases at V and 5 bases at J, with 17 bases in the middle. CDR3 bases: TGTGCCAGCAGTTTGTCGCCCGGGCGGGACCACGAGCAGTACTTC. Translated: CASSLSPGRDHEQYF.

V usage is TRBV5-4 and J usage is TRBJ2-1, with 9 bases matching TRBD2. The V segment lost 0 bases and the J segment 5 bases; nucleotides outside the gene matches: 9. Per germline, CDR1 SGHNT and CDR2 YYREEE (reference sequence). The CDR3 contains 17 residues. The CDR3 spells CASSLGVTSGPDNEQFF. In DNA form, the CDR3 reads TGTGCCAGCAGCTTGGGGGTAACTAGCGGGCCCGACAATGAGCAGTTCTTC.

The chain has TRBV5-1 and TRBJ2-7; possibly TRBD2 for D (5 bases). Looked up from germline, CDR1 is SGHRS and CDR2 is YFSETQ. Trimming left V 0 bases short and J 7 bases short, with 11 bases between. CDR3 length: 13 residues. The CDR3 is CASSLGGVREQYF. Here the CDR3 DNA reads TGCGCCAGCAGCTTGGGGGGAGTCCGGGAGCAGTACTTC.

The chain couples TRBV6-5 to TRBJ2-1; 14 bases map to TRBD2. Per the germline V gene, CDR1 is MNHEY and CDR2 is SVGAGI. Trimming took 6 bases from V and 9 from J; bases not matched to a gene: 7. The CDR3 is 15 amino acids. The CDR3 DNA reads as TGTGCCAGCAGGACGACTAGCGGGAGGGCCTTTGAGCAGTTCTTC. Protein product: CASRTTSGRAFEQFF.

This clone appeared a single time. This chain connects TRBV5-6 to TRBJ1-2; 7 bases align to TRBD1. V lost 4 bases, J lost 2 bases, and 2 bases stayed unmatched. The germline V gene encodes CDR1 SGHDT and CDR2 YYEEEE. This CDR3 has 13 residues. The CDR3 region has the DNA TGTGCCAGCAGCACAGGGGAAAACTATGGCTACACCTTC. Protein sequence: CASSTGENYGYTF.

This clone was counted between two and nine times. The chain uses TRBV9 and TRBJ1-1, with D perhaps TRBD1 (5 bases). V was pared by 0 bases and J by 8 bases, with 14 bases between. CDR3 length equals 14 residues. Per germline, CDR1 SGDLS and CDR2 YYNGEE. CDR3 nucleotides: TGTGCCAGCAGCGTAGACCCCCAAAGGGGCGAAGCTTTCTTT. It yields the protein CASSVDPQRGEAFF.

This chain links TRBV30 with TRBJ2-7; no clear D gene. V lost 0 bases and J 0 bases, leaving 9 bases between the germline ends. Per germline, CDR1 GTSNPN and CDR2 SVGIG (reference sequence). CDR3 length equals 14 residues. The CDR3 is CAWSVRRSSYEQYF. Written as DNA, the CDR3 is TGTGCCTGGAGTGTACGTAGAAGCTCCTACGAGCAGTACTTC.

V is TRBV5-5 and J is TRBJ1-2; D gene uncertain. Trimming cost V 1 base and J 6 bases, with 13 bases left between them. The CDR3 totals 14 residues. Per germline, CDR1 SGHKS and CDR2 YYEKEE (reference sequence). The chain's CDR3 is CASSLLPEIHGYTF. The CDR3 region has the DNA TGTGCCAGCAGCTTGTTGCCAGAAATACATGGCTACACCTTC.

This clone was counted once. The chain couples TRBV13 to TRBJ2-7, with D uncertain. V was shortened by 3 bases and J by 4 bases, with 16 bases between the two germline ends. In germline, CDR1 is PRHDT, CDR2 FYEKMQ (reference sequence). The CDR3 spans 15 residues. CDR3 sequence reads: CASSFQDSALYEQYF. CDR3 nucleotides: TGTGCCAGCAGCTTTCAAGACTCGGCGTTATACGAGCAGTACTTC. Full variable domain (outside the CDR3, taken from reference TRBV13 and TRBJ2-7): AAGVIQSPRHLIKEKRETATLKCYPIPRHDTVYWYQQGPGQDPQFLISFYEKMQSDKGSIPDRFSAQQFSDYHSELNMSSLELGDSALYFCASSFQDSALYEQYFGPGTRLTVT.

The DNA for the CDR3 is TGTGCCAGCAGCTTCCCTTTTGGGAGGGCTTACAATGAGCAGTTCTTC. This sequence encodes CASSFPFGRAYNEQFF. The chain combines TRBV11-3 with TRBJ2-1, with TRBD2 matching 7 bases. CDR1 and CDR2 from the germline V gene are SGHNT and YENEEA. The CDR3 is 16 amino acids. J gave up 4 bases and V 3 bases, and 9 bases lay outside the gene matches.

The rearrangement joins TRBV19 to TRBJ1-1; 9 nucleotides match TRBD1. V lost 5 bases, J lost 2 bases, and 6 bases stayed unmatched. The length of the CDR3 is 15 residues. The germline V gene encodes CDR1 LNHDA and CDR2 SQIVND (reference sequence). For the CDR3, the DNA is TGTGCCAGTAGTCGGGAACAGGGGGCCAACACTGAAGCTTTCTTT. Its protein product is CASSREQGANTEAFF.

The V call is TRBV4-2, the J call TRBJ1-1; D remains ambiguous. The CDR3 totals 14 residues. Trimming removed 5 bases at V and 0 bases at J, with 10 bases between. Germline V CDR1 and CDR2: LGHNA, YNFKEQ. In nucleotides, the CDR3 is TGTGCCAGCAGCTTCCGAGCACTGAACACTGAAGCTTTCTTT. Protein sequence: CASSFRALNTEAFF.

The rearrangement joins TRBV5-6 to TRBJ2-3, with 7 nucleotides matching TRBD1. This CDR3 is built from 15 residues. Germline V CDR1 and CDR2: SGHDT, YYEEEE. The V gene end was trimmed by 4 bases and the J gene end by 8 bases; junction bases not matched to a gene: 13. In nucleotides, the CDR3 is TGTGCCAGCAGCCCCGGGACAGTAATAAGAGGTACGCAGTATTTT. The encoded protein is CASSPGTVIRGTQYF.

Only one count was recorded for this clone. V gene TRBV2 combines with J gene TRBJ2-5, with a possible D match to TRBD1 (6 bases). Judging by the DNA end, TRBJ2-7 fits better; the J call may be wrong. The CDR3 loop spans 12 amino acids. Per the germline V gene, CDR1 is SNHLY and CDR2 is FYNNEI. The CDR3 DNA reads TGTGCCAGCACCCGGGACACTTACGAGCAGTACTTC. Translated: CASTRDTYEQYF.

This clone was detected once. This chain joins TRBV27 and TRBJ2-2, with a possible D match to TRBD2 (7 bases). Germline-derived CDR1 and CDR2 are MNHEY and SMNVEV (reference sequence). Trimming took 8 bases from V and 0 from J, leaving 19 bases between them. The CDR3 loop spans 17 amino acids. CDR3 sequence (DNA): TGTGCCAGCCGCCGGGGGGCCCGACCCCCGAACACCGGGGAGCTGTTTTTT. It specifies CASRRGARPPNTGELFF.

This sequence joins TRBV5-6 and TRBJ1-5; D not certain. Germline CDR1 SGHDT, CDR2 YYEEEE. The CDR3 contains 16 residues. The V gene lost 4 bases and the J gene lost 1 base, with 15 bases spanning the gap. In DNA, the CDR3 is TGTGCCAGCAGCGTCTTCGGGAGCCAGAGCAATCAGCCCCAGCATTTT. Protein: CASSVFGSQSNQPQHF.

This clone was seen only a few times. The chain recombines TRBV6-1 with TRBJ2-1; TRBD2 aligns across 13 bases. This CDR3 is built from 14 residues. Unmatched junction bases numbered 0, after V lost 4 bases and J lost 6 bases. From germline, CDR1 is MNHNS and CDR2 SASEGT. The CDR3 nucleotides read TGTGCCAGCAGTGGACTAGCGGGGGGCAATGAGCAGTTCTTC. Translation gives CASSGLAGGNEQFF.

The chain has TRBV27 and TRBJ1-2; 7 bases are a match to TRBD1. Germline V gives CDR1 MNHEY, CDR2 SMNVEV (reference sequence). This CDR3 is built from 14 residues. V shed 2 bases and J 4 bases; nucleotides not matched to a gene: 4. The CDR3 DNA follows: TGTGCCAGCAGTTTAGCAGGACAGGCCTATGGCTACACCTTC. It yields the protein CASSLAGQAYGYTF.

The DNA for the CDR3 is TGTGCCAGCAGCTTACCCGGGACAGTCACCGGGGAGCTGTTTTTT. Amino acids: CASSLPGTVTGELFF. The rearrangement joins TRBV5-4 to TRBJ2-2; TRBD1 agrees at 7 bases. The V segment lost 2 bases and the J segment 4 bases; nucleotides outside the gene matches: 5. Germline CDR1 SGHNT, CDR2 YYREEE (reference sequence). The CDR3 has 15 amino acids.

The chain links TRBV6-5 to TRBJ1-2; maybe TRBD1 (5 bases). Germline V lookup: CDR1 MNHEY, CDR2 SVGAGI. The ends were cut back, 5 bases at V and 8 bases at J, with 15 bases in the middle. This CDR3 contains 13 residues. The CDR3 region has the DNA TGTGCCAGCAGTGATACTGTGTGGGGCGGCTACACCTTC. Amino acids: CASSDTVWGGYTF.